This record looks at one TCR beta chain sequence and its context. The data were taken from a study of CD8 T cells in Susac syndrome. Random hexamers served to reverse transcribe roughly 0.5 to 1 ug RNA. TCRdb passed the immunoSEQ multiplex PCR reads through MiXCR, listing each CDR3 protein once. The table shows 330,000 or so distinct CDR3 sequences, with roughly 85% occurring only once. This CDR3 has 15 amino acids. The V gene's germline CDR1 is KGHSH and CDR2 LQKENI. The V end lost 0 bases, the J end lost 6 bases, and 15 bases lay between the germline ends. The receptor was isolated from a human donor with multiple sclerosis. Sequenced: CD8+ T cells from PBMCs. The chain joins TRBV18 to TRBJ2-7, with unresolved D. This CDR3 is CASSPPASTVREQYF. DNA of the CDR3: TGTGCCAGCTCACCACCGGCCAGTACTGTACGCGAGCAGTACTTC.